This TCR beta chain was sequenced in a study of blood T cell repertoires in COVID-19. Background on the study: The United States, Italy and Spain were the sources of the acute and convalescent COVID-19 samples. In each case, the material was cDNA or gDNA derived from T cells, B-cell-depleted T cells, or PBMCs.

In the original analysis: Using reference gene primer amplification, nucleated cell counts were estimated. Sequencing used immunoSEQ multiplex PCR; TCRdb keeps in-frame clones, though not all of them. The V and J calls and clone size were taken over from that table, and D and trimming were inferred from the DNA. Altogether 100,000 to 120,000 clones are present, 85% being singletons, with the ten largest covering 13%. The CDR3 has 14 amino acids. The germline V gene encodes CDR1 GTSNPN and CDR2 SVGIG (reference sequence). V lost 3 bases, J lost 1 base, and 9 bases lay in between. This TCR was sampled from a human donor in a cohort sampled during active COVID-19. The sample consisted of peripheral blood. The chain employs TRBV30 and TRBJ2-2; a weak D match, TRBD1 (6 bases). CDR3 DNA: TGTGCCTGGAGGGGGGCGAGGAACACCGGGGAGCTGTTTTTT. Protein: CAWRGARNTGELFF.